The 9 T cell receptor beta chains below were found in one sample sequenced in a study of blood T cell repertoires in COVID-19. TCRdb's table, derived via immunoSEQ multiplex PCR, lists solely in-frame clones and lacks some. The sample includes about 280,000 clones, 90% of them seen just once. The sample was PBMCs or T cells enriched from blood (not recorded which). The receptors stem from a woman aged 30 to 39 with acute COVID-19.

The chain links TRBV24-1 to TRBJ2-2, with a weak D call TRBD2 (6 bases). This CDR3 contains 18 residues. Germline CDR1 KGHDR, CDR2 SFDVKD. The V gene lost 4 bases and the J gene lost 4 bases, with 21 bases spanning the gap. As DNA, the CDR3 is TGTGCCACCAGTGACACGGGACTGCCGGGATTCTTCACCGGGGAGCTGTTTTTT. Translating it yields CATSDTGLPGFFTGELFF.

V gene TRBV9 combines with J gene TRBJ1-2, with 10 bases fitting TRBD1. The germline gives CDR1 SGDLS, CDR2 YYNGEE. V was pared by 3 bases and J by 3 bases, with 5 bases of the junction left unmatched. This CDR3 comprises 15 residues. The CDR3 region is CASSEAGTGDYGYTF. The CDR3 bases are TGTGCCAGCAGCGAAGCCGGGACAGGGGACTATGGCTACACCTTC. Full variable domain (missing parts from reference TRBV9 and TRBJ1-2): DSGVTQTPKHLITATGQRVTLRCSPRSGDLSVYWYQQSLDQGLQFLIQYYNGEERAKGNILERFSAQQFPDLHSELNLSSLELGDSALYFCASSEAGTGDYGYTFGSGTRLTVV.

The genes are TRBV7-9 and TRBJ2-3; 11 bases align to TRBD2. With 1 base clipped from V and 0 bases from J, the junction kept 3 bases outside the gene matches. This CDR3 spans 17 amino acids. Germline loops: CDR1 SEHNR, CDR2 FQNEAQ (reference sequence). The CDR3 protein is CASSLGASGGSTDTQYF. The CDR3 coding sequence is TGTGCCAGCAGCTTAGGGGCTAGCGGGGGGAGCACAGATACGCAGTATTTT.

The V gene is TRBV27, the J gene TRBJ1-5, with D perhaps matching TRBD1 (6 bases). Trimming stripped 4 bases from V and 3 bases from J, with 10 bases between. Germline lookup yields CDR1 MNHEY and CDR2 SMNVEV (reference sequence). CDR3 length equals 14 residues. CDR3 in amino acids: CASSSGALNQPQHF. CDR3 bases: TGTGCCAGCAGTTCAGGGGCGCTCAATCAGCCCCAGCATTTT.

The chain is built from TRBV2 and TRBJ2-1; 7 nucleotides match TRBD2. There are 14 residues in the CDR3. Germline V gene sequence: CDR1 SNHLY, CDR2 FYNNEI. J lost 3 bases, V lost 8 bases, and 7 bases had no gene match. CDR3 residues: CASPTSVNYNEQFF. For the CDR3, the DNA is TGTGCCAGCCCCACTAGCGTAAACTACAATGAGCAGTTCTTC. Combining the CDR3 with reference TRBV2 and TRBJ2-1 gives the whole variable domain EPEVTQTPSHQVTQMGQEVILRCVPISNHLYFYWYRQILGQKVEFLVSFYNNEISEKSEIFDDQFSVERPDGSNFTLKIRSTKLEDSAMYFCASPTSVNYNEQFFGPGTRLTVL.

V gene TRBV7-2 combines with J gene TRBJ1-1; 11 nucleotides align to TRBD1. Per germline, CDR1 SGHTA and CDR2 FQGNSA. V shed 5 bases and J 2 bases; nucleotides not matched to a gene: 16. The CDR3 covers 19 residues. CDR3 in DNA: TGTGCCAGCAGCCTCATTGACTTCGGGACAGGGGGACTAAACACTGAAGCTTTCTTT. It is translated as CASSLIDFGTGGLNTEAFF.

This clone was recorded once. The CDR3 spells CASSQPGEPAFF. The CDR3 region has the DNA TGTGCCAGCAGTCAACCCGGGGAGCCCGCGTTCTTC. V is TRBV7-2 and J is TRBJ2-1; possible D gene TRBD2, 5 bases. Between the trimmed V and J ends, which lost 6 bases and 15 bases, there was a span of 18 bases. This CDR3 spans 12 amino acids. Germline-derived CDR1 and CDR2 are SGHTA and FQGNSA.

The genes are TRBV28 and TRBJ1-1, with no clear D. Germline V lookup: CDR1 MDHEN, CDR2 SYDVKM. CDR3 length: 12 amino acids. V lost 2 bases and J lost 3, with 4 bases in between. CDR3 amino acids: CASSLPDTEAFF. As DNA, the CDR3 is TGTGCCAGCAGTTTACCCGACACTGAAGCTTTCTTT.

V gene TRBV29-1 combines with J gene TRBJ2-7; TRBD2 aligns across 7 bases. The germline V gene has CDR1 SQVTM and CDR2 ANQGSEA. This CDR3 is built from 14 residues. The J segment lost 7 bases and the V segment lost 4 bases, leaving 13 bases of the junction unmatched. Here the CDR3 reads CSVVYGGSVREQYF. DNA for the CDR3: TGCAGCGTTGTTTATGGCGGGAGTGTGCGGGAGCAGTACTTC.